This record looks at one T cell receptor beta chain sequence and its context. Its cognate antigen is unknown. These data are taken from a study of cytomegalovirus exposure and HLA in healthy donors. Study-level background: Researchers found that less than 90% of fewer than 450 genotyped donors fell within the Caucasian-associated ancestry cluster. Study results and caveats: Sequencing had likely introduced a cluster of highly shared sequence variants as an artifact. After further analysis at a later stage, 16,951 TCR beta sequences were associated with HLA alleles at 0.05 false discovery rate. A list of 150 to 200 TCR beta chains associated with cytomegalovirus was given.

PCR was performed using 60 Vbeta and 13 Jbeta primers. Libraries were prepared by immunoSEQ multiplex PCR; TCRdb keeps only in-frame clonotypes and omits some of them. Of about 160,000 clones in the sample, approximately 80% were seen once. Germline V gives CDR1 SEHNR, CDR2 FQNEAQ (reference sequence). V dropped 6 bases and J dropped 6 bases, with 9 bases sitting between them. CDR3 length: 12 residues. Sequencing was done on a sample of PBMCs. This sequence was found in a man younger than 35 in good health and CMV-seropositive. The chain joins TRBV7-9 to TRBJ1-5; no clear D gene. The CDR3 DNA follows: TGTGCCAGCAGTAGCGAGGGTCAGCCCCAGCATTTT. Translated: CASSSEGQPQHF.